This TCR beta chain was documented in a study of CD8+ T cells in alopecia areata. Across the whole study: Severity scores in treated patients reflected the percentage of scalp affected.

The study, taken as a whole, reports: In lesional scalp, particularly from alopecia totalis/universalis, clonality was higher than in normal scalp. Significant decreases in scalp clonality and expanded CD8+ clones followed tofacitinib treatment.

As regards this clone: The antigen remains undetermined.

V gave up 0 bases and J gave up 6 bases, with 5 bases separating them. CDR3 length: 11 amino acids. The V gene's germline CDR1 is GTSNPN and CDR2 SVGIG (reference sequence). Specified treatment: oral pan-JAK inhibitor, 5-10 mg twice daily. Sampling of alopecia areata patients yielded lesional scalp punch biopsies as well as peripheral blood. Investigators isolated RNA and reverse transcribed it into cDNA to act as the sequencing template. Repertoires were generated with immunoSEQ multiplex PCR, while TCRdb's copy carries only in-frame clones and drops some. Here the sample spans 170,000 or so clones, about 55% being singletons.

The TCR comes from a human donor with alopecia areata. Sequences were derived from CD8+ T cells sorted from blood, sampled at week 24, from a patient treated with tofacitinib. V is TRBV30 and J is TRBJ1-1; D ambiguous. Written as DNA, the CDR3 is TGTGCCTGGAGTGTATCGCCTGAAGCTTTCTTT. Translating gives CAWSVSPEAFF.